A single sample gave rise to the 28 T cell receptor beta chains below, sequenced in a study of T cell responses to AZD1222 COVID-19 vaccine. Profiling relied on immunoSEQ multiplex PCR, and the TCRdb table lists in-frame clones only, not all of them. The sample records roughly 120,000 clones, about 90% being singletons. The sequenced sample was peripheral blood, obtained 28 days after the second AZD1222 dose. The receptors were gathered from an adult who received the AZD1222 COVID-19 vaccine.

The genes are TRBV4-1 and TRBJ1-6; 7 bases map to TRBD1. The J segment lost 7 bases and the V segment lost 3 bases, leaving 12 bases of the junction unmatched. The germline CDR1 and CDR2 sequences are MGHRA and YSYEKL. This CDR3 has 17 amino acids. The CDR3 spells CASSQEGQRSVNSPLHF. The CDR3 region has the DNA TGCGCCAGCAGCCAGGAGGGACAGAGGTCGGTAAATTCACCCCTCCACTTT.

This chain connects TRBV21-1 to TRBJ2-6. TRBV21-1 counts as a pseudogene. This CDR3 has 13 residues. CDR3 sequence: CASSCFGANVLTF. In DNA form, the CDR3 reads TGTGCCAGCAGCTGTTTTGGGGCCAACGTCCTGACTTTC.

This rearrangement joins TRBV27 to TRBJ2-7; D perhaps matches TRBD2 (8 bases). The CDR3 has 18 residues. Germline V gene data show CDR1 as MNHEY and CDR2 as SMNVEV (reference sequence). With 7 bases removed from V and 0 bases from J, the gap between germline ends came to 25 bases. CDR3 nucleotides: TGTGCCAGCACCCCGGGAGGGGGCTATTCTTCCGCCTCCTACGAGCAGTACTTC. Amino acids: CASTPGGGYSSASYEQYF.

CDR3 coding DNA: TGTGCCAGCAGCGTGACCACAGGGGCACAGCCCCAGCATTTT. Its protein is CASSVTTGAQPQHF. This sequence joins TRBV9 and TRBJ1-5; 7 bases match TRBD1. Germline-derived CDR1 and CDR2 are SGDLS and YYNGEE. This CDR3 comprises 14 residues. The J segment lost 7 bases and the V segment lost 2 bases, leaving 6 bases of the junction unmatched.

In its sample, this clone was seen once. This chain joins TRBV30 and TRBJ1-4; TRBD1 might be the D (6 bases). V lost 1 base, J lost 4 bases, and 10 bases lay in between. The CDR3 is 14 residues long. CDR1 is GTSNPN and CDR2 is SVGIG in the germline V gene (reference sequence). This CDR3 is CAWSGGHNNEKLFF. The CDR3 bases are TGTGCCTGGAGTGGGGGACACAATAATGAAAAACTGTTTTTT.

The chain has TRBV28 and TRBJ1-4, with D perhaps TRBD1 (6 bases). The germline V gene encodes CDR1 MDHEN and CDR2 SYDVKM. V was cut by 3 bases and J by 3 bases, with 14 bases left in between. There are 16 residues in the CDR3. The CDR3 sequence: CASSFSQQGSNEKLFF. In DNA, the CDR3 is TGTGCCAGCAGTTTTTCTCAACAGGGATCTAATGAAAAACTGTTTTTT.

The CDR3 region is CAWTPRGGDHPEKDGQPQHF. As DNA, the CDR3 is TGTGCCTGGACCCCGAGGGGGGGAGATCACCCCGAAAAGGACGGTCAGCCCCAGCATTTT. The rearrangement links TRBV30 to TRBJ1-5; a possible D gene is TRBD1 (6 bases). Germline CDR1 and CDR2: GTSNPN and SVGIG (reference sequence). Trimming took 4 bases from V and 6 from J, leaving 34 bases between them. The CDR3 has 20 residues.

DNA for the CDR3: TGTGCCAGCAGTTATTTTCAGCGGGCAAACAATGAGCAGTTCTTC. Encoded protein: CASSYFQRANNEQFF. V gene TRBV6-5 combines with J gene TRBJ2-1, with a weak D call TRBD2 (6 bases). This CDR3 contains 15 residues. V lost 3 bases to trimming and J lost 5 bases, with 14 bases between them. CDR1 MNHEY and CDR2 SVGAGI come from the germline V gene.

The chain links TRBV18 to TRBJ1-6; D ambiguous. V was trimmed by 2 bases and J by 0 bases, leaving 5 bases between them. Germline V gives CDR1 KGHSH, CDR2 LQKENI. This CDR3 spans 15 amino acids. The CDR3 coding sequence is TGTGCCAGCTCACCAGGGAGCTCCTATAATTCACCCCTCCACTTT. Its translation: CASSPGSSYNSPLHF. The complete variable domain, with remaining parts taken from reference TRBV18 and TRBJ1-6, reads NAGVMQNPRHLVRRRGQEARLRCSPMKGHSHVYWYRQLPEEGLKFMVYLQKENIIDESGMPKERFSAEFPKEGPSILRIQQVVRGDSAAYFCASSPGSSYNSPLHFGNGTRLTVT.

CDR3 nucleotides: TGTGCCTCGGCGCGAACGACTAATTTCCCCAATCAGCCCCAGCATTTT. Encoded protein: CASARTTNFPNQPQHF. This rearrangement joins TRBV30 to TRBJ1-5; D is unclear. Germline CDR1 reads GTSNPN; CDR2 reads SVGIG (reference sequence). V dropped 7 bases and J dropped 3 bases, with 22 bases sitting between them. This CDR3 is built from 16 residues.

The chain links TRBV14 to TRBJ2-5; 8 bases agree with TRBD1. Germline V gene sequence: CDR1 SGHDN, CDR2 FVKESK. This CDR3 spans 13 amino acids. J lost 9 bases, V lost 4 bases, and 7 bases had no gene match. The CDR3 region has the DNA TGTGCCAGCAGCCCCCCAGGGGGCACCTCCCAGTACTTC. It encodes CASSPPGGTSQYF.

The chain uses TRBV2 and TRBJ1-3, with a tentative D call TRBD1 (6 bases). V lost 4 bases, J lost 0 bases, and 16 bases lay in between. The CDR3 consists of 17 residues. Per germline, CDR1 SNHLY and CDR2 FYNNEI. The CDR3 bases are TGTGCCAGCAGTGTGGGGGCGGCCCACTTCTCTGGAAACACCATATATTTT. This encodes CASSVGAAHFSGNTIYF. The full variable domain, its missing parts supplied by reference TRBV2 and TRBJ1-3, is EPEVTQTPSHQVTQMGQEVILRCVPISNHLYFYWYRQILGQKVEFLVSFYNNEISEKSEIFDDQFSVERPDGSNFTLKIRSTKLEDSAMYFCASSVGAAHFSGNTIYFGEGSWLTVV.

This clone was recorded a few times. The gene calls are TRBV5-1 and TRBJ1-2, with TRBD1 matching over 7 bases. Trimming took 1 base from V and 7 from J; bases not matched to a gene: 10. The CDR3 is made up of 15 amino acids. Per germline, CDR1 SGHRS and CDR2 YFSETQ. In DNA, the CDR3 is TGCGCCAGCAGCTTGTCGACAGGGATGGAGGCTGGCTACACCTTC. Translation gives CASSLSTGMEAGYTF. Looking up the rest from reference TRBV5-1 and TRBJ1-2 gives the full variable domain: KAGVTQTPRYLIKTRGQQVTLSCSPISGHRSVSWYQQTPGQGLQFLFEYFSETQRNKGNFPGRFSGRQFSNSRSEMNVSTLELGDSALYLCASSLSTGMEAGYTFGSGTRLTVV.

This rearrangement joins TRBV11-2 to TRBJ2-2, with 9 bases matching TRBD1. The CDR3 is made up of 14 amino acids. Germline V gives CDR1 SGHAT, CDR2 FQNNGV. V gave up 5 bases and J gave up 4 bases; unmatched junction bases: 2. The CDR3 spells CASSIQGATGELFF. The DNA of the CDR3 is TGTGCCAGCAGCATACAGGGGGCCACCGGGGAGCTGTTTTTT.

The rearrangement uses TRBV2 and TRBJ1-5, with unresolved D. Germline assignment: CDR1 SNHLY and CDR2 FYNNEI. The CDR3 covers 15 residues. V gave up 6 bases and J gave up 1 base, with 13 bases separating them. CDR3 amino acids: CASRVNLESNQPQHF. CDR3 nucleotides: TGTGCCAGCAGGGTCAACCTGGAGAGCAATCAGCCCCAGCATTTT.

The chain carries TRBV3-1 (or the pseudogene TRBV3-2) and TRBJ2-3; 16 nucleotides line up with TRBD2. J lost 6 bases, V lost 3 bases, and 9 bases had no gene match. In germline, CDR1 is LGHDT, CDR2 YNNKEL (reference sequence). The length of the CDR3 is 18 residues. DNA for the CDR3: TGTGCCAGCAGCCAGGGACTAGCGGGAGGGAGGGCGAGGGATACGCAGTATTTT. Translating it yields CASSQGLAGGRARDTQYF.

The chain combines TRBV5-1 with TRBJ2-2; D is unresolved. This CDR3 comprises 12 residues. CDR1 is SGHRS and CDR2 is YFSETQ in the germline V gene. Trimming removed 2 bases from V and 4 bases from J, with 3 bases in between. CDR3 sequence reads: CASSFGTGELFF. The CDR3 DNA reads TGCGCCAGCAGCTTTGGCACCGGGGAGCTGTTTTTT.

Concerning this clone itself: An end of the junction does not agree with germline; a read error may underlie this. The chain recombines TRBV6-5 with TRBJ1-2, with TRBD1 matching 9 bases. Germline CDR1 and CDR2: MNHEY and SVGAGI. The length of the CDR3 is 15 residues. The chain's CDR3 is CASSRTGTGQVSIYF. CDR3 bases: TGTGCCAGCAGCCGCACCGGGACAGGGCAAGTTTCGATCTACTTC.

This rearrangement joins TRBV28 to TRBJ1-2, with D hard to call. V lost 6 bases and J lost 3, with 14 bases in between. Germline CDR1 reads MDHEN; CDR2 reads SYDVKM. The CDR3 consists of 14 residues. In DNA, the CDR3 is TGTGCCAGCAGGTCCTCCCTAAGGGACTATGGCTACACCTTC. Its protein product is CASRSSLRDYGYTF.

The chain employs TRBV3-1 (or the pseudogene TRBV3-2) and TRBJ1-1, with a possible D match to TRBD1 (5 bases). V was clipped by 3 bases and J by 2 bases, with 10 bases between them. CDR1 is LGHDT and CDR2 is YNNKEL in the germline V gene (reference sequence). The CDR3 runs 14 residues. The CDR3 nucleotides read TGTGCCAGCAGCCATGACAGTACTAACACTGAAGCTTTCTTT. It is translated as CASSHDSTNTEAFF.

The V call is TRBV2, the J call TRBJ2-4; the match to TRBD1 covers 7 bases. The V gene's germline CDR1 is SNHLY and CDR2 FYNNEI. The CDR3 length is 13 residues. V lost 8 bases and J lost 6; bases outside the gene matches: 7. Here the CDR3 DNA reads TGTGCCAGCTTAGCTTCAGGGGGAAACATTCAGTACTTC. Its protein is CASLASGGNIQYF.

The chain links TRBV18 to TRBJ2-3; D not certain. CDR1 and CDR2 from the germline V gene are KGHSH and LQKENI. V lost 5 bases to trimming and J lost 4 bases, with 16 bases between them. The CDR3 has 15 amino acids. In DNA, the CDR3 is TGTGCCAGCTCATCCCAAAGTCGGACCGCAGATACGCAGTATTTT. It translates to CASSSQSRTADTQYF. The full variable domain, with the rest looked up from reference TRBV18 and TRBJ2-3, is NAGVMQNPRHLVRRRGQEARLRCSPMKGHSHVYWYRQLPEEGLKFMVYLQKENIIDESGMPKERFSAEFPKEGPSILRIQQVVRGDSAAYFCASSSQSRTADTQYFGPGTRLTVL.

The chain couples TRBV7-2 to TRBJ1-1; D is possibly TRBD1 (5 bases). Germline assignment: CDR1 SGHTA and CDR2 FQGNSA. The ends were cut back, 1 base at V and 8 bases at J, with 14 bases in the middle. The CDR3 spans 14 residues. The DNA for the CDR3 is TGTGCCAGCAGCTTAGATGGGGCGGGTAAAGAAGCTTTCTTT. Its translation is CASSLDGAGKEAFF.

A word on this clone: The junction shows a germline mismatch at one end, possibly a read error. The V call is TRBV7-7, the J call TRBJ2-1, with TRBD2 as a possible D gene (6 bases). CDR3 length: 13 amino acids. Germline V gives CDR1 SSHAT, CDR2 FNYEAQ (reference sequence). The CDR3 DNA sequence: TGTGCTAGCAGCCAGACTAGGGGAGGTGAGCAGTTCTTC. Its translation: CASSQTRGGEQFF.

The CDR3 nucleotides read TGCGCCAGCAGCCAAGAAGTCGCGGTCTCTGTGACTGAAGCTTTCTTT. This gives the protein CASSQEVAVSVTEAFF. The rearrangement links TRBV4-1 to TRBJ1-1; D gene ambiguous. CDR1 and CDR2 (germline): MGHRA, YSYEKL. This CDR3 region has 16 residues. Trimming shortened V by 0 bases and J by 5 bases, and 16 bases separated the two germline ends.

The chain carries TRBV11-2 and TRBJ2-7; a possible D gene is TRBD1 (6 bases). The CDR3 consists of 15 residues. In germline, CDR1 is SGHAT, CDR2 FQNNGV. The germline V and J ends were trimmed by 1 base and 4 bases, with 14 bases remaining between them. The DNA for the CDR3 is TGTGCCAGCAGCTTAGCCCCAGGGGATCTTTACGAGCAGTACTTC. Its protein is CASSLAPGDLYEQYF.

The chain links TRBV18 to TRBJ1-1, with a tentative D call TRBD1 (5 bases). The CDR3 totals 14 residues. CDR1 is KGHSH and CDR2 is LQKENI in the germline V gene. The V end was cut by 1 base, the J end by 1 base, with 7 bases between. The CDR3 coding sequence is TGTGCCAGCTCACCACAGGGGCAGAACACTGAAGCTTTCTTT. The encoded protein is CASSPQGQNTEAFF.

The chain has TRBV15 and TRBJ1-6; no definite D call. The CDR3 has 15 amino acids. Trimming removed 4 bases at V and 10 bases at J, with 17 bases between. Germline CDR1 is LNHNV and CDR2 is YYDKDF (reference sequence). CDR3 bases: TGTGCCACCAGCACCCCCCAAACAGTATCCTCACCCCTCCACTTT. This sequence encodes CATSTPQTVSSPLHF.